Each of the 27 T cell receptor beta chains below was sequenced from the same sample in a study of monozygotic twins with inflammatory bowel disease. One entry per CDR3 protein, without DNA, is what TCRdb gives after re-calling the 5' RACE reads. The sample has roughly 120,000 distinct CDR3 sequences, and its top ten clones hold around 12%. The sequencing input was blood. The receptors here all came from a human donor with ulcerative colitis or Crohn's disease, or a healthy co-twin of an affected twin (not recorded which).

V usage is TRBV9 and J usage is TRBJ2-5; TCRdb's D call of TRBD1 is untestable without DNA. The V gene's germline CDR1 is SGDLS and CDR2 YYNGEE. The CDR3 consists of 15 residues. The CDR3 loop is CASTGLGGREETQYF.

The V and J genes are TRBV7-2 and TRBJ2-1. This CDR3 is 14 amino acids long. The germline V gene has CDR1 SGHTA and CDR2 FQGNSA. This CDR3 reads CASSLFEVTNEQFF.

V and J are TRBV7-3 and TRBJ2-2. The CDR3 extends over 16 amino acids. Germline CDR1 reads SGHTA; CDR2 reads FQGTGA. The CDR3 sequence is CASSLLGQMNTGELFF.

The CDR3 sequence: CANSQGGRPFTDTQYF. This chain connects TRBV4-3 to TRBJ2-3; TCRdb calls TRBD2, which cannot be checked without DNA. The germline CDR1 and CDR2 sequences are LGHNA and YSLEER. This CDR3 region has 16 residues.

The CDR3 reads CSASSLGGTYQETQYF. This sequence joins TRBV20-1 and TRBJ2-5; TCRdb selects TRBD1, and the lack of DNA leaves this call unchecked. The CDR3 is 16 residues long. CDR1 and CDR2 from the germline V gene are DFQATT and SNEGSKA (reference sequence).

The chain uses TRBV7-2 and TRBJ2-1. Germline CDR1 reads SGHTA; CDR2 reads FQGNSA. The CDR3 loop spans 12 amino acids. The CDR3 is CASSVQANEQFF.

The chain uses TRBV6-5 and TRBJ1-5. Germline V gives CDR1 MNHEY, CDR2 SVGAGI. CDR3 length: 15 amino acids. The CDR3 loop reads CASSYGVRGNQPQHF.

This sequence joins TRBV12-3 or TRBV12-4 and TRBJ1-1; checking the TCRdb D call of TRBD1 is not possible without DNA. The CDR3 runs to 12 residues. The CDR3 here is CASSSTGGEAFF.

This rearrangement joins TRBV13 to TRBJ1-1. CDR1 PRHDT and CDR2 FYEKMQ come from the germline V gene (reference sequence). The CDR3 has 13 residues. The CDR3 protein is CASSLAVSTEAFF.

V and J are TRBV5-1 and TRBJ1-1. In germline, CDR1 is SGHRS, CDR2 YFSETQ. CDR3 length: 14 residues. The CDR3 sequence is CASMSEGRGTEAFF.

V is TRBV7-9 and J is TRBJ1-6; TCRdb lists TRBD1, though no DNA is available to test this call. Germline CDR1 is SEHNR and CDR2 is FQNEAQ (reference sequence). CDR3 length equals 14 residues. The CDR3 loop is CASSLADRASPLHF.

The chain carries TRBV7-8 and TRBJ2-1; TCRdb returns TRBD1, unconfirmable since there is no DNA. Germline values: CDR1 SGHVS, CDR2 FQNEAQ. This CDR3 is built from 15 residues. The CDR3 region is CASSFMWGGYNEQFF.

CDR3 in amino acids: CSVEIPAGGPGDTQYF. V and J are TRBV29-1 and TRBJ2-3; TCRdb calls TRBD2, which cannot be checked without DNA. The CDR3 has 16 residues. Germline CDR1 and CDR2: SQVTM and ANQGSEA.

This chain joins TRBV7-9 and TRBJ2-7; TCRdb designates TRBD1, a call that cannot be tested without DNA. Germline-derived CDR1 and CDR2 are SEHNR and FQNEAQ (reference sequence). The CDR3 is made up of 13 amino acids. Here the CDR3 reads CASSLVRGYEQYF.

The chain employs TRBV9 and TRBJ1-1. The CDR3 has 13 amino acids. Germline V gene data show CDR1 as SGDLS and CDR2 as YYNGEE. CDR3 sequence: CASGKRLNTEALF.

CDR3: CSARGGAGRGYTF. This sequence joins TRBV20-1 and TRBJ1-2. Germline assignment: CDR1 DFQATT and CDR2 SNEGSKA (reference sequence). The CDR3 totals 13 residues.

The chain uses TRBV10-3 and TRBJ1-5; TCRdb picks TRBD1, but there is no DNA to check that call. Germline-derived CDR1 and CDR2 are ENHRY and SYGVKD. The CDR3 length is 13 residues. CDR3: CAAGGNGNQPQHF.

The chain links TRBV5-5 to TRBJ2-6. The CDR3 is 16 residues long. Germline V gene lookup returns CDR1 SGHKS and CDR2 YYEKEE (reference sequence). Here the CDR3 reads CASSLGHQSGANVLTF.

The chain has TRBV27 and TRBJ1-2. CDR3 length equals 13 residues. Germline V gives CDR1 MNHEY, CDR2 SMNVEV (reference sequence). The CDR3: CASSFGANYGYTF.

The chain employs TRBV3-1 and TRBJ2-3; TCRdb indicates TRBD1, and absent DNA this call remains unverified. This CDR3 is 15 amino acids long. CDR1 LGHDT and CDR2 YNNKEL come from the germline V gene (reference sequence). CDR3 region: CASSQELGVTDTQYF.

This rearrangement joins TRBV7-2 to TRBJ1-2; TCRdb designates TRBD1, a call that cannot be tested without DNA. The CDR3 covers 14 residues. The germline V gene encodes CDR1 SGHTA and CDR2 FQGNSA. The CDR3 spells CASSLPQGDYGYTF. Supplemented by reference TRBV7-2 and TRBJ1-2, the full variable domain reads GAGVSQSPSNKVTEKGKDVELRCDPISGHTALYWYRQSLGQGLEFLIYFQGNSAPDKSGLPSDRFSAERTGGSVSTLTIQRTQQEDSAVYLCASSLPQGDYGYTFGSGTRLTVV.

V gene TRBV9 combines with J gene TRBJ2-7; the TCRdb call, TRBD2, lacks DNA for checking. The CDR3 spans 16 residues. CDR1 and CDR2 from the germline V gene are SGDLS and YYNGEE. CDR3 sequence: CASSPRTSGSRYEQYF. The whole variable domain, filled in from reference TRBV9 and TRBJ2-7, reads DSGVTQTPKHLITATGQRVTLRCSPRSGDLSVYWYQQSLDQGLQFLIQYYNGEERAKGNILERFSAQQFPDLHSELNLSSLELGDSALYFCASSPRTSGSRYEQYFGPGTRLTVT.

The J gene is TRBJ2-2, the V gene TRBV3-1; TCRdb lists TRBD2, though no DNA is available to test this call. There are 15 residues in the CDR3. CDR1 is LGHDT, CDR2 YNNKEL, per germline (reference sequence). CDR3: CASGPAREFIGELFF.

The chain joins TRBV29-1 to TRBJ2-2; TCRdb names TRBD1, which stays unverified in the absence of DNA. CDR3 size: 14 residues. Germline lookup yields CDR1 SQVTM and CDR2 ANQGSEA. CDR3: CSVGQGLNTGELFF.

The CDR3 is CASSPLAGGHYNEQFF. The V and J genes are TRBV6-1 and TRBJ2-1; TCRdb returns TRBD2, unconfirmable since there is no DNA. The length of the CDR3 is 16 residues. Germline lookup yields CDR1 MNHNS and CDR2 SASEGT.

The chain links TRBV7-2 to TRBJ2-5. The CDR3 is made up of 15 amino acids. Germline V CDR1 and CDR2: SGHTA, FQGNSA. CDR3 amino acids: CASTLAGTVQETQYF.

V and J are TRBV6-1 and TRBJ1-5; the TCRdb D gene call, TRBD1, has no DNA to confirm it. The germline CDR1 and CDR2 sequences are MNHNS and SASEGT. This CDR3 region has 15 residues. CDR3 loop: CATTRQAHGNQPQHF.